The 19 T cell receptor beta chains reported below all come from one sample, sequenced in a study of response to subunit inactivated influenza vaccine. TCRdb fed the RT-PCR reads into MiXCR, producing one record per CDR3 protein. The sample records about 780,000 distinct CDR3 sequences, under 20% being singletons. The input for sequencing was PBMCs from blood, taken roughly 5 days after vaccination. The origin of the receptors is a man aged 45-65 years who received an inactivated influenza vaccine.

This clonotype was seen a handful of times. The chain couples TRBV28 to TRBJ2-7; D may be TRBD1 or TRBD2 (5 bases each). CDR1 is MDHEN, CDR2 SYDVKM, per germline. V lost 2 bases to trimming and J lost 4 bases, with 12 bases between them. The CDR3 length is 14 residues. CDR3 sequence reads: CASSLVTGRYEQYF. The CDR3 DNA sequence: TGTGCCAGCAGTTTAGTAACGGGGCGATACGAGCAGTACTTC. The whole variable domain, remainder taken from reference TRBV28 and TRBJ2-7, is DVKVTQSSRYLVKRTGEKVFLECVQDMDHENMFWYRQDPGLGLRLIYFSYDVKMKEKGDIPEGYSVSREKKERFSLILESASTNQTSMYLCASSLVTGRYEQYFGPGTRLTVT.

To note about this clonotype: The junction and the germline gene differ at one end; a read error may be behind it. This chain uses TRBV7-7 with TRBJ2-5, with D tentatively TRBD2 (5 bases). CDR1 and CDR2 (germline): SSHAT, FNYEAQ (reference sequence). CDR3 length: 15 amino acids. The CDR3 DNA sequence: TGTGCTAGCAGCTCCGGGGTTGGATCCCAAGAGACCCAGTACTTC. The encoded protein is CASSSGVGSQETQYF.

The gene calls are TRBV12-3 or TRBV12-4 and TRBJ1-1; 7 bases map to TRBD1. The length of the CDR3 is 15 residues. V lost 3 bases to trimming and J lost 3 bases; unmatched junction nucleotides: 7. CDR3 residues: CASSLQGGVHTEAFF. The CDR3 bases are TGTGCCAGCAGTTTGCAGGGGGGAGTGCACACTGAAGCTTTCTTT.

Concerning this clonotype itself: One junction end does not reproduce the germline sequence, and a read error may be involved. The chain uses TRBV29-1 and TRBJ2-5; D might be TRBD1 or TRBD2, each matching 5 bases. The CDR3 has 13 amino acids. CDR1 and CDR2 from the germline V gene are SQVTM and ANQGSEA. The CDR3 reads CSAESWGQETQYF. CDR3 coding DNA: TGCAGCGCTGAAAGTTGGGGGCAAGAGACCCAGTACTTC.

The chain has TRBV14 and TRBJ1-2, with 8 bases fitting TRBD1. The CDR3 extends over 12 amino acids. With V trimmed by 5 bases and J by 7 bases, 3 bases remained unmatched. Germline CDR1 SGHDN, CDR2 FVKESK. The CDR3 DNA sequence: TGTGCCAGCAGCGCACAGGGGGTTGGCTACACCTTC. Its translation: CASSAQGVGYTF.

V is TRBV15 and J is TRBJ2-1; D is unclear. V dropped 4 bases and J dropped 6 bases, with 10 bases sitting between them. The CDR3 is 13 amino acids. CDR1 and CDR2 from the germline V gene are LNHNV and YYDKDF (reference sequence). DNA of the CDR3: TGTGCCACCAGCAAGGTAGCTTCCAATGAGCAGTTCTTC. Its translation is CATSKVASNEQFF.

CDR3 protein: CASRRPGTGTGELFF. As DNA, the CDR3 is TGTGCCAGCAGACGTCCCGGGACAGGGACCGGGGAGCTGTTTTTT. This chain connects TRBV11-2 to TRBJ2-2; TRBD1 aligns across 9 bases. This CDR3 is 15 amino acids long. The J segment lost 5 bases and the V segment lost 6 bases, leaving 7 bases of the junction unmatched. The germline V gene encodes CDR1 SGHAT and CDR2 FQNNGV.

CDR3 amino acids: CASRPLQGIYEQYF. The CDR3 nucleotides are TGTGCCAGCAGACCTCTTCAGGGGATCTACGAGCAGTACTTC. This rearrangement joins TRBV11-2 to TRBJ2-7, with D maybe TRBD1 (6 bases). There are 14 residues in the CDR3. The V end was cut by 6 bases, the J end by 3 bases, with 15 bases between. The germline V gene encodes CDR1 SGHAT and CDR2 FQNNGV.

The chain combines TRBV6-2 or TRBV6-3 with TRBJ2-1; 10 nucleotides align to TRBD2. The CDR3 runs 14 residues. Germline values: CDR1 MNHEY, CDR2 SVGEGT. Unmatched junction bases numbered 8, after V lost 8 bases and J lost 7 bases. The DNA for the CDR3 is TGTGCCAGCCGTCAGCGGGGGGGCCGAAATGAGCAGTTCTTC. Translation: CASRQRGGRNEQFF.

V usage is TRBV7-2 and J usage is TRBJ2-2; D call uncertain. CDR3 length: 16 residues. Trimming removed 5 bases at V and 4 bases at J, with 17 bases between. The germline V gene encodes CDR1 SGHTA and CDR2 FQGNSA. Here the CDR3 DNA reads TGTGCCAGCAGCGCCTCTGCGGCGCGTGGCACCGGGGAGCTGTTTTTT. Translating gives CASSASAARGTGELFF.

CDR3 loop: CASSLAWTGQETQYF. The CDR3 DNA sequence: TGCGCCAGCAGCTTGGCCTGGACAGGGCAAGAGACCCAGTACTTC. This chain joins TRBV5-1 and TRBJ2-5, with 8 nucleotides matching TRBD1. The CDR3 runs to 15 residues. The V and J ends lost 0 bases and 2 bases, in that order; junction bases with no gene match: 3. The germline gives CDR1 SGHRS, CDR2 YFSETQ.

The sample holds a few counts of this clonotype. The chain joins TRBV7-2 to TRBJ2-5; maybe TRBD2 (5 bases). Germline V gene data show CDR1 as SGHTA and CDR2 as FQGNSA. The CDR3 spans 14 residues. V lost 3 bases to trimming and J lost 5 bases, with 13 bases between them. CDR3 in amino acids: CASSLRVSWETQYF. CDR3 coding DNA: TGTGCCAGCAGCTTGAGGGTGTCCTGGGAGACCCAGTACTTC. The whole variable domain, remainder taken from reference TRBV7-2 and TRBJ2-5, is GAGVSQSPSNKVTEKGKDVELRCDPISGHTALYWYRQSLGQGLEFLIYFQGNSAPDKSGLPSDRFSAERTGGSVSTLTIQRTQQEDSAVYLCASSLRVSWETQYFGPGTRLLVL.

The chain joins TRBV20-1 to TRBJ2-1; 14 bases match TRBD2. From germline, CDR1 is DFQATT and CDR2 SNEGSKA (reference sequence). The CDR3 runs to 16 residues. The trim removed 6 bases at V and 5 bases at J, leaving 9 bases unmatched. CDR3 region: CSARPGLAGVNNEQFF. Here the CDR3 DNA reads TGCAGTGCGAGACCGGGACTAGCGGGGGTGAACAATGAGCAGTTCTTC.

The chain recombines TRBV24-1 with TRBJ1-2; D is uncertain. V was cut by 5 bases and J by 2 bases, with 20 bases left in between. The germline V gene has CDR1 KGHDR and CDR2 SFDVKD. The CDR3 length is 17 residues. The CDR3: CATSAGVPGEENYGYTF. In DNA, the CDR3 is TGTGCCACCAGTGCCGGAGTCCCTGGGGAGGAAAACTATGGCTACACCTTC.

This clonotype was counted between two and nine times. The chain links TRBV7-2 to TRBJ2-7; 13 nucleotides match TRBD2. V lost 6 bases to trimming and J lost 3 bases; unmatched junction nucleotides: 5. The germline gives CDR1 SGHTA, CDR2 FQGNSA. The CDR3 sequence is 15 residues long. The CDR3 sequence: CASRVGLAGFYEQYF. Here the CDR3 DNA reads TGTGCCAGCAGGGTGGGACTAGCGGGATTCTACGAGCAGTACTTC. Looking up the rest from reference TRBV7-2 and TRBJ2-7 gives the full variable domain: GAGVSQSPSNKVTEKGKDVELRCDPISGHTALYWYRQSLGQGLEFLIYFQGNSAPDKSGLPSDRFSAERTGGSVSTLTIQRTQQEDSAVYLCASRVGLAGFYEQYFGPGTRLTVT.

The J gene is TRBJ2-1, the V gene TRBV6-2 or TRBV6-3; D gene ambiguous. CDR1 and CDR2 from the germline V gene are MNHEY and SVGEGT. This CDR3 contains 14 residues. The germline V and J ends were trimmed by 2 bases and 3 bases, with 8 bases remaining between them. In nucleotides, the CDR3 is TGTGCCAGCAGTTACCTTGCGGACTACAATGAGCAGTTCTTC. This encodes CASSYLADYNEQFF.

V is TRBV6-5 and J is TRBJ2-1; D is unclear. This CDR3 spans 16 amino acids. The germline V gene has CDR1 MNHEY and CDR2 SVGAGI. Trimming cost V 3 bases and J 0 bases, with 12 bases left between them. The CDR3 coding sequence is TGTGCCAGCAGTTATGCCCCCCCGGGCTCCTACAATGAGCAGTTCTTC. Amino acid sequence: CASSYAPPGSYNEQFF.

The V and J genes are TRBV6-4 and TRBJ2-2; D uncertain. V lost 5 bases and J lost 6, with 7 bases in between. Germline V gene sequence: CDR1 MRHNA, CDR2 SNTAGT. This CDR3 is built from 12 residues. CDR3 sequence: CASSPQPGELFF. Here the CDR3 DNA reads TGTGCCAGCAGTCCCCAGCCCGGGGAGCTGTTTTTT.

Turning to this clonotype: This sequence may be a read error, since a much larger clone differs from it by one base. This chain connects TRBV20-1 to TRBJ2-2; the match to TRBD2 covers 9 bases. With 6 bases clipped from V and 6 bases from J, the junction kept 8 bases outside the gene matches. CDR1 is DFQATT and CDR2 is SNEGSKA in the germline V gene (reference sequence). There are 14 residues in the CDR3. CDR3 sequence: CSARLAVLSGELFF. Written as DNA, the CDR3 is TGCAGTGCAAGACTAGCGGTCTTATCCGGGGAGCTGTTTTTT.